This note documents a single T cell receptor (beta chain) sequence. Its antigen is still unknown. TCR beta libraries carry UMIs added by 5'RACE template switching. TCRdb reanalyzed the 5' RACE reads and collapses them to one entry per CDR3 protein, without DNA. This sample contains 350,000 to 400,000 distinct CDR3 sequences. The source of the sample is a study of T cells expressing NK-cell markers. Looking at the study overall: Among eight sequenced donors, seven carried HCMV seropositivity while one was seronegative. Study-level findings and limits: Five to seven of the donors carried dominant NKG2C+ clonotypes that took up roughly 1.0-7.0% of their CD8+ T cells. Several of the donors also had these clonotypes leading their CD3+CD56-NKG2C+ fraction.

The germline gives CDR1 GTSNPN, CDR2 SVGIG (reference sequence). This CDR3 comprises 13 residues. The specimen was blood T cells: a sorted CD56 or NKG2C T cell subset, CD4+ or CD8+ T cells, or bulk PBMC T cells (not recorded which). The receptor's source is a woman aged 45-65 years in good health. The gene calls are TRBV30 and TRBJ2-1. CDR3 loop: CARTWKGYNEQFF.